A single sample gave rise to the 27 T cell receptor beta chains below, sequenced in a study of regulatory T cells in long-lasting Graves disease. Time point indicated: persistent/refractory GD, antithyroid drugs over 5 years with positive TRAb. Generation of the TCR library employed RNA extracted from PBMCs. For TCR beta, libraries came from iRepertoire HTBI primers and Arm-PCR of CDR3 regions. Via MiXCR, TCRdb re-called the multiplex PCR reads, giving one row per CDR3 protein. This table has 350,000 to 450,000 distinct CDR3 sequences, about a fifth appearing once. Sample: peripheral blood mononuclear cells (PBMCs), taken when the disease was refractory, from a patient treated with antithyroid drugs. These receptors came from a female donor with Graves disease.

This clonotype showed up just a few times. DNA for the CDR3: TGTGCCAGCAGTTACCCGGGGAACTATGGCTACACCTTC. It encodes CASSYPGNYGYTF. This chain joins TRBV6-2 or TRBV6-3 and TRBJ1-2; D not resolved. Trimming removed 2 bases at V and 2 bases at J, with 6 bases between. CDR1 is MNHEY and CDR2 is SVGEGT in the germline V gene. CDR3 length equals 13 residues.

This clonotype showed up many times. The chain recombines TRBV2 with TRBJ1-1, with 7 positions matching TRBD1. The CDR3 loop spans 13 amino acids. The germline V gene has CDR1 SNHLY and CDR2 FYNNEI. V was pared by 8 bases and J by 5 bases, with 8 bases of the junction left unmatched. The CDR3 sequence is CASRRQGLTEAFF. CDR3 nucleotides: TGTGCCAGCCGCCGACAGGGTTTGACTGAAGCTTTCTTT.

The J gene is TRBJ1-5, the V gene TRBV28; D call uncertain. CDR1 is MDHEN, CDR2 SYDVKM, per germline. This CDR3 is built from 16 residues. Deletions cut 1 base from V and 6 bases from J, with 16 bases between. This chain's CDR3 is CASSLYAGIKGQPQHF. CDR3 coding DNA: TGTGCCAGCAGTTTATATGCGGGAATAAAGGGTCAGCCCCAGCATTTT.

This clonotype was seen at least ten times. The V call is TRBV2, the J call TRBJ2-7; the D gene is possibly TRBD2 (6 bases). The V end lost 9 bases, the J end lost 0 bases, and 15 bases lay between the germline ends. CDR3 length equals 14 residues. CDR1 and CDR2 from the germline V gene are SNHLY and FYNNEI. CDR3 region: CASRAGPSSYEQYF. The CDR3 DNA follows: TGTGCCAGTCGAGCGGGCCCCAGCTCCTACGAGCAGTACTTC.

This clonotype appeared many times. The V gene is TRBV10-3, the J gene TRBJ2-7; 8 bases agree with TRBD1. V trimming: 5 bases; J trimming: 7 bases; junction bases outside the gene matches: 13. The V gene's germline CDR1 is ENHRY and CDR2 SYGVKD. This CDR3 is 15 amino acids long. The DNA of the CDR3 is TGTGCCATCAGTACTGGGACAGGAGATGTCCTAGAGCAGTACTTC. This codes for CAISTGTGDVLEQYF.

Only a few counts were recorded for this clonotype. J is TRBJ2-7 and V is TRBV19; TRBD2 matches 14 bases. The CDR3 totals 15 residues. The junction had 5 bases not matched to a gene; V was cut back by 5 bases and J by 5 bases. Germline loops: CDR1 LNHDA, CDR2 SQIVND (reference sequence). CDR3 residues: CASSVWTSGRNEQYF. CDR3 nucleotides: TGTGCCAGTAGTGTGTGGACTAGCGGGAGGAACGAGCAGTACTTC.

This clonotype was observed at least ten times. V gene TRBV28 combines with J gene TRBJ2-5; perhaps D is TRBD1 or TRBD2 (7 bases each). Between the trimmed V and J ends, which lost 8 bases and 5 bases, there was a span of 21 bases. Germline V lookup: CDR1 MDHEN, CDR2 SYDVKM. The CDR3 contains 15 residues. CDR3 protein: CASGPLGRGQETQYF. The CDR3 DNA reads as TGTGCCAGCGGACCCCTTGGGAGGGGGCAGGAGACCCAGTACTTC. The whole variable domain, remainder taken from reference TRBV28 and TRBJ2-5, is DVKVTQSSRYLVKRTGEKVFLECVQDMDHENMFWYRQDPGLGLRLIYFSYDVKMKEKGDIPEGYSVSREKKERFSLILESASTNQTSMYLCASGPLGRGQETQYFGPGTRLLVL.

This clonotype has a count of ten or more. This chain links TRBV12-3 or TRBV12-4 with TRBJ2-2, with D tentatively TRBD1 (5 bases). The CDR3 covers 15 residues. V dropped 7 bases and J dropped 3 bases, with 15 bases sitting between them. The CDR3 DNA sequence: TGTGCCAGCACCCCCGGGCAGGGTCACACCGGGGAGCTGTTTTTT. It yields the protein CASTPGQGHTGELFF.

The table lists this clonotype with many counts. V gene TRBV27 combines with J gene TRBJ2-7; TRBD2 matches 8 bases. Germline V gene data show CDR1 as MNHEY and CDR2 as SMNVEV (reference sequence). This CDR3 spans 15 amino acids. J lost 2 bases, V lost 6 bases, and 9 bases had no gene match. The CDR3 DNA is TGTGCCAGCAGCGGCGGGAGGCCCACTACCTACGAGCAGTACTTC. It specifies CASSGGRPTTYEQYF.

This clonotype was counted between two and nine times. A much bigger clone sits one base away, suggesting this may be a read error. The conserved closing phenylalanine or tryptophan is absent in this CDR3, likely reflecting a read error. This sequence joins TRBV28 and TRBJ1-1; TRBD1 might be the D (6 bases). This CDR3 contains 14 residues. Germline V gene lookup returns CDR1 MDHEN and CDR2 SYDVKM. Trimming stripped 2 bases from V and 2 bases from J, with 9 bases between. In DNA form, the CDR3 reads TGTGCCAGCAGTTTACTGGGGGGCAACACTGAAGCTTTCTCT. This codes for CASSLLGGNTEAFS.

A note on this clonotype: A much bigger clone sits one base away, suggesting this may be a read error. The V gene is TRBV28, the J gene TRBJ2-7; D unclear. Germline CDR1 and CDR2: MDHEN and SYDVKM. There are 10 residues in the CDR3. CDR3 in amino acids: CASGLNEQYF. As DNA, the CDR3 is TGTGCCAGCGGTTTAAACGAGCAGTACTTC.

The chain carries TRBV11-2 and TRBJ2-2; 10 bases match TRBD2. J was trimmed by 0 bases and V by 6 bases; bases with no gene match: 13. CDR1 and CDR2 from the germline V gene are SGHAT and FQNNGV. The CDR3 covers 19 residues. The CDR3 nucleotides read TGTGCCAGCAGACCCCGTAGCGGGAGGTTAACCACGAACACCGGGGAGCTGTTTTTT. This translates into CASRPRSGRLTTNTGELFF. Using reference TRBV11-2 and TRBJ2-2 for the parts outside the CDR3, the full variable domain is EAGVAQSPRYKIIEKRQSVAFWCNPISGHATLYWYQQILGQGPKLLIQFQNNGVVDDSQLPKDRFSAERLKGVDSTLKIQPAKLEDSAVYLCASRPRSGRLTTNTGELFFGEGSRLTVL.

The V gene is TRBV24-1, the J gene TRBJ2-2; either TRBD1 or TRBD2 may supply D (5 bases each). V lost 5 bases to trimming and J lost 0 bases, with 9 bases between them. This CDR3 is built from 15 residues. CDR1 is KGHDR and CDR2 is SFDVKD in the germline V gene. The CDR3 bases are TGTGCCACCAGTGGAGGGACGCCGAACACCGGGGAGCTGTTTTTT. As protein: CATSGGTPNTGELFF.

A note on this clonotype: A read error may account for a junction end that differs from germline. The chain combines TRBV6-6 with TRBJ2-7; D remains unclear. This CDR3 contains 11 residues. Germline V lookup: CDR1 MNHNY, CDR2 SVGAGI (reference sequence). In DNA, the CDR3 is TGTGCCCGCAGTTACACCTACGAGCAGTACTTC. Translation: CARSYTYEQYF.

This clonotype was seen a few times. The gene calls are TRBV10-3 and TRBJ2-5, with a weak D call TRBD1 (5 bases). V gave up 11 bases and J gave up 1 base, with 14 bases separating them. This CDR3 comprises 13 residues. Germline V gene data show CDR1 as ENHRY and CDR2 as SYGVKD. Here the CDR3 reads CAANDRIQETQYF. In nucleotides, the CDR3 is TGTGCCGCCAACGACAGAATCCAAGAGACCCAGTACTTC.

This clonotype was counted at least ten times. The chain is built from TRBV24-1 and TRBJ2-1, with D uncertain. Deletions cut 4 bases from V and 2 bases from J, with 5 bases between. CDR3 size: 13 residues. Germline V gives CDR1 KGHDR, CDR2 SFDVKD. The CDR3 sequence: CATSDSAYNEQFF. CDR3 sequence (DNA): TGTGCCACCAGTGACTCAGCCTACAATGAGCAGTTCTTC.

This clonotype was seen ten or more times. The rearrangement uses TRBV20-1 and TRBJ2-7; D not resolved. This CDR3 spans 14 amino acids. The V gene lost 1 base and the J gene lost 5 bases, with 15 bases spanning the gap. CDR1 and CDR2 from the germline V gene are DFQATT and SNEGSKA (reference sequence). The CDR3 DNA reads TGCAGTGCTAGAGTATATTTCGAAGGGCACGAGCAGTACTTC. Translating gives CSARVYFEGHEQYF.

The chain couples TRBV7-2 to TRBJ2-2, with D possibly matching TRBD1 (6 bases). This CDR3 is built from 17 residues. Germline V gene lookup returns CDR1 SGHTA and CDR2 FQGNSA. Trimming cost V 1 base and J 2 bases, with 14 bases left between them. DNA of the CDR3: TGTGCCAGCAGCTTAGAGGATGTTGGGACAAACACCGGGGAGCTGTTTTTT. Protein: CASSLEDVGTNTGELFF.

This clonotype appeared a single time. This chain links TRBV11-3 with TRBJ2-3, with D possibly being TRBD1 or TRBD2 (5 bases each). V lost 1 base to trimming and J lost 2 bases, with 10 bases between them. Looked up from germline, CDR1 is SGHNT and CDR2 is YENEEA. CDR3 length: 15 residues. The CDR3 loop reads CASSLGSGPTDTQYF. The CDR3 DNA follows: TGTGCCAGCAGCTTAGGATCGGGACCCACAGATACGCAGTATTTT. Full variable domain (remainder filled in from reference TRBV11-3 and TRBJ2-3): EAGVVQSPRYKIIEKKQPVAFWCNPISGHNTLYWYLQNLGQGPELLIRYENEEAVDDSQLPKDRFSAERLKGVDSTLKIQPAELGDSAVYLCASSLGSGPTDTQYFGPGTRLTVL.

This clonotype was recorded many times. The V gene is TRBV19, the J gene TRBJ1-1; the D is unclear. Germline CDR1 is LNHDA and CDR2 is SQIVND (reference sequence). This CDR3 has 11 residues. V dropped 7 bases and J dropped 2 bases, with 5 bases sitting between them. CDR3 protein: CASTFNTEAFF. CDR3 DNA sequence: TGTGCCAGTACTTTCAACACTGAAGCTTTCTTT. Together with reference TRBV19 and TRBJ1-1, the CDR3 gives the full variable domain: DGGITQSPKYLFRKEGQNVTLSCEQNLNHDAMYWYRQDPGQGLRLIYYSQIVNDFQKGDIAEGYSVSREKKESFPLTVTSAQKNPTAFYLCASTFNTEAFFGQGTRLTVV.

There are many counts of this clonotype. The chain carries TRBV6-1 and TRBJ1-1; D possibly corresponds to TRBD1 (6 bases). This CDR3 is 13 amino acids long. V was pared by 8 bases and J by 1 base, with 11 bases between. Germline CDR1 is MNHNS and CDR2 is SASEGT. Written as DNA, the CDR3 is TGTGCCAGCGGCAGGGGCTCGAACACTGAAGCTTTCTTT. Encoded protein: CASGRGSNTEAFF.

This clonotype was recorded a few times. The rearrangement joins TRBV28 to TRBJ1-5, with 8 bases lining up with TRBD1. Germline CDR1 and CDR2: MDHEN and SYDVKM. This CDR3 region has 15 residues. The junction had 7 bases not matched to a gene; V was cut back by 5 bases and J by 4 bases. DNA of the CDR3: TGTGCCAGCAGTCGGGGACAGGATTTGAATCAGCCCCAGCATTTT. Protein sequence: CASSRGQDLNQPQHF.

This clonotype was picked up a small number of times. The V gene is TRBV6-5, the J gene TRBJ2-7; a weak D match, TRBD2 (6 bases). Germline V lookup: CDR1 MNHEY, CDR2 SVGAGI. V dropped 2 bases and J dropped 4 bases, with 12 bases sitting between them. The CDR3 runs to 14 residues. In nucleotides, the CDR3 is TGTGCCAGCAGTTACGTCGGGAGTTTTTACGAGCAGTACTTC. This sequence encodes CASSYVGSFYEQYF.

As regards this clonotype: This may be a read error, as it is one base from a much larger clone. The chain links TRBV28 to TRBJ1-1; maybe TRBD1 (5 bases). CDR1 and CDR2 from the germline V gene are MDHEN and SYDVKM. CDR3 length equals 14 residues. With 4 bases removed from V and 6 bases from J, the gap between germline ends came to 15 bases. The CDR3 protein is CASSSSNGGSEAFF. The CDR3 region has the DNA TGTGCCAGCAGTTCCTCGAACGGGGGTTCTGAAGCTTTCTTT.

This clonotype has ten or more counts. The chain joins TRBV2 to TRBJ1-5; no clear D. Germline V gene data show CDR1 as SNHLY and CDR2 as FYNNEI. V was clipped by 1 base and J by 2 bases, with 6 bases between them. This CDR3 contains 14 residues. In DNA, the CDR3 is TGTGCCAGCAGTGAAGAGGGAGGCAATCAGCCCCAGCATTTT. Translation: CASSEEGGNQPQHF.

The chain joins TRBV6-2 or TRBV6-3 to TRBJ1-1; unclear D gene. Between the trimmed V and J ends, which lost 5 bases and 8 bases, there was a span of 15 bases. Germline CDR1 MNHEY, CDR2 SVGEGT. The CDR3 is 13 residues long. CDR3 DNA sequence: TGTGCCAGCAGTCGGGGTACGGACCTGGAAGCTTTCTTT. Translation: CASSRGTDLEAFF.

J is TRBJ2-5 and V is TRBV4-1; D not certain. The V gene's germline CDR1 is MGHRA and CDR2 YSYEKL. V was pared by 2 bases and J by 0 bases, with 7 bases between. The CDR3 has 14 residues. The CDR3 bases are TGCGCCAGCAGCCAAACCGCGTACCAAGAGACCCAGTACTTC. It yields the protein CASSQTAYQETQYF.